The 19 T cell receptor beta chains presented below share a single source sample, sequenced in a study of cytomegalovirus exposure and HLA in healthy donors. PCR amplification relied on 60 Vbeta primers (plus 13 Jbeta primers). The data were produced by immunoSEQ multiplex PCR, yet TCRdb's version contains in-frame clones alone and is incomplete. Of about 190,000 clones listed, roughly four fifths were seen once; the top ten hold 1.5% to 2%. Material for sequencing was PBMCs. The source of these receptors is a man in his forties or fifties in good health and CMV-seronegative.

The V call is TRBV6-5, the J call TRBJ1-2, with TRBD1 as a possible D gene (6 bases). Germline CDR1 reads MNHEY; CDR2 reads SVGAGI. V was clipped by 6 bases and J by 4 bases, with 9 bases between them. This CDR3 is built from 12 residues. CDR3 protein: CASRTGFYGYTF. The DNA for the CDR3 is TGTGCCAGCAGAACAGGGTTCTATGGCTACACCTTC.

This chain links TRBV27 with TRBJ1-2; TRBD1 might be the D (6 bases). Germline V gene data show CDR1 as MNHEY and CDR2 as SMNVEV (reference sequence). The length of the CDR3 is 14 residues. V lost 3 bases, J lost 8 bases, and 16 bases lay in between. The CDR3 DNA sequence: TGTGCCAGCAGTTTTCGACAGGACCTTTTGGGCTACACCTTC. Translation: CASSFRQDLLGYTF.

The V call is TRBV5-4, the J call TRBJ2-7, with D perhaps matching TRBD2 (6 bases). The germline V and J ends were trimmed by 7 bases and 2 bases, with 7 bases remaining between them. CDR3 size: 11 residues. Germline-derived CDR1 and CDR2 are SGHNT and YYREEE (reference sequence). The CDR3 loop is CASGRPYEQYF. CDR3 nucleotides: TGTGCCAGCGGGAGGCCCTACGAGCAGTACTTC.

The V and J genes are TRBV7-2 and TRBJ2-5; 9 nucleotides match TRBD1. The V segment lost 5 bases and the J segment 4 bases; nucleotides outside the gene matches: 11. The CDR3 length is 16 residues. The germline gives CDR1 SGHTA, CDR2 FQGNSA. The CDR3 spells CASSIFTGGAGETQYF. The CDR3 nucleotides read TGTGCCAGCAGCATCTTCACAGGGGGCGCGGGAGAGACCCAGTACTTC.

This sequence joins TRBV6-6 and TRBJ1-2; D uncertain. The ends were cut back, 6 bases at V and 4 bases at J, with 9 bases in the middle. The CDR3 is made up of 12 amino acids. CDR1 and CDR2 from the germline V gene are MNHNY and SVGAGI (reference sequence). DNA of the CDR3: TGTGCCAGCAGGGGCAGCGGCTATGGCTACACCTTC. Protein product: CASRGSGYGYTF.

The rearrangement uses TRBV29-1 and TRBJ1-1, with D possibly TRBD1 on 6 matching bases. The CDR3 runs to 12 residues. Trimming took 7 bases from V and 5 from J, leaving 14 bases between them. CDR1 and CDR2 (germline): SQVTM, ANQGSEA. Written as DNA, the CDR3 is TGCAGCGCCTCGAGAGGGGGAACTGAAGCTTTCTTT. The encoded protein is CSASRGGTEAFF. Together with reference TRBV29-1 and TRBJ1-1, the CDR3 gives the full variable domain: SAVISQKPSRDICQRGTSLTIQCQVDSQVTMMFWYRQQPGQSLTLIATANQGSEATYESGFVIDKFPISRPNLTFSTLTVSNMSPEDSSIYLCSASRGGTEAFFGQGTRLTVV.

CDR3 loop: CASRLAGLAGDTQYF. The CDR3 region has the DNA TGTGCCAGCAGACTAGCGGGATTAGCTGGAGATACGCAGTATTTT. The rearrangement joins TRBV6-6 to TRBJ2-3; 10 positions match TRBD2. The CDR3 loop spans 15 amino acids. Germline loops: CDR1 MNHNY, CDR2 SVGAGI (reference sequence). Germline trimming cut 6 bases from V and 5 bases from J; bases unmatched to any gene: 8.

The chain uses TRBV6-5 and TRBJ2-7; D may be TRBD1 (8 bases). V was trimmed by 6 bases and J by 3 bases, leaving 18 bases between them. The length of the CDR3 is 15 residues. The germline V gene encodes CDR1 MNHEY and CDR2 SVGAGI. CDR3 sequence (DNA): TGTGCCAGCAGCCCACAGGGGGGGGCGAGCTACGAGCAGTACTTC. Protein product: CASSPQGGASYEQYF.

This clone was detected only a few times. J is TRBJ2-7 and V is TRBV4-1; 12 bases map to TRBD2. This CDR3 spans 19 amino acids. V gave up 4 bases and J gave up 5 bases; unmatched junction bases: 18. The germline V gene has CDR1 MGHRA and CDR2 YSYEKL. CDR3 residues: CASSPYETSGGSRGDEQYF. DNA of the CDR3: TGCGCCAGCAGCCCCTACGAGACTAGCGGGGGTTCCCGGGGTGACGAGCAGTACTTC.

The chain employs TRBV28 and TRBJ1-5, with a weak D call TRBD1 (5 bases). V was clipped by 5 bases and J by 2 bases, with 13 bases between them. This CDR3 contains 15 residues. CDR1 and CDR2 (germline): MDHEN, SYDVKM. In DNA, the CDR3 is TGTGCCAGCAGTCAACTGGGGCAGGGCAATCAGCCCCAGCATTTT. As protein: CASSQLGQGNQPQHF. The whole variable domain, remainder taken from reference TRBV28 and TRBJ1-5, is DVKVTQSSRYLVKRTGEKVFLECVQDMDHENMFWYRQDPGLGLRLIYFSYDVKMKEKGDIPEGYSVSREKKERFSLILESASTNQTSMYLCASSQLGQGNQPQHFGDGTRLSIL.

The chain links TRBV11-3 to TRBJ2-7; D unresolved. Germline loops: CDR1 SGHNT, CDR2 YENEEA. The CDR3 has 14 residues. Trimming took 5 bases from V and 2 from J, leaving 13 bases between them. The CDR3 coding sequence is TGTGCCAGCAGCCCCGGTGGTCCTACCTACGAGCAGTACTTC. Amino acid sequence: CASSPGGPTYEQYF.

The gene calls are TRBV6-5 and TRBJ1-1; D perhaps matches TRBD1 (5 bases). Germline V gene lookup returns CDR1 MNHEY and CDR2 SVGAGI. The CDR3 loop spans 13 amino acids. The V end was cut by 6 bases, the J end by 3 bases, with 11 bases between. CDR3 sequence: CASSRDRYTEAFF. The CDR3 nucleotides are TGTGCCAGCAGCAGAGACAGATACACTGAAGCTTTCTTT.

The V and J genes are TRBV4-3 and TRBJ2-7; possibly TRBD2 for D (5 bases). There are 16 residues in the CDR3. Trimming took off 0 bases at V and 0 bases at J, with 12 bases between the two ends. CDR1 and CDR2 (germline): LGHNA, YSLEER. Here the CDR3 reads CASSQDLAGGSYEQYF. CDR3 nucleotide sequence: TGCGCCAGCAGCCAAGATTTAGCAGGAGGCTCCTACGAGCAGTACTTC.

CDR3 DNA: TGTGCCAGTAGTAGGGACACAACCTTCTACGAGCAGTACTTC. Its translation is CASSRDTTFYEQYF. J is TRBJ2-7 and V is TRBV19, with a tentative D call TRBD1 (6 bases). The CDR3 extends over 14 amino acids. V was cut by 4 bases and J by 3 bases, with 13 bases left in between. Germline V gene lookup returns CDR1 LNHDA and CDR2 SQIVND (reference sequence).

The chain recombines TRBV7-8 with TRBJ2-7; 9 bases are shared with TRBD2. V lost 1 base to trimming and J lost 1 base; unmatched junction nucleotides: 5. The CDR3 extends over 16 amino acids. CDR1 SGHVS and CDR2 FQNEAQ come from the germline V gene. CDR3 bases: TGTGCCAGCAGCTTAGTAGGGACTAGCCAATCCTACGAGCAGTACTTC. This encodes CASSLVGTSQSYEQYF.

The chain couples TRBV2 to TRBJ2-1; D possibly corresponds to TRBD1 (6 bases). In germline, CDR1 is SNHLY, CDR2 FYNNEI. CDR3 length: 12 amino acids. Trimming cost V 3 bases and J 7 bases, with 7 bases left between them. CDR3 in amino acids: CASSDRGNEQFF. The CDR3 nucleotides are TGTGCCAGCAGTGACAGGGGTAATGAGCAGTTCTTC. Full variable domain (remainder filled in from reference TRBV2 and TRBJ2-1): EPEVTQTPSHQVTQMGQEVILRCVPISNHLYFYWYRQILGQKVEFLVSFYNNEISEKSEIFDDQFSVERPDGSNFTLKIRSTKLEDSAMYFCASSDRGNEQFFGPGTRLTVL.

V gene TRBV5-8 combines with J gene TRBJ2-3; 10 nucleotides align to TRBD2. V lost 3 bases and J lost 2; bases outside the gene matches: 12. The CDR3 extends over 18 amino acids. The germline V gene encodes CDR1 SGHTS and CDR2 YDEGEE. CDR3 region: CASSSRPRTSGSTDTQYF. The CDR3 DNA reads TGTGCCAGCAGCTCCCGACCCCGGACTAGCGGATCCACAGATACGCAGTATTTT. The entire variable domain, with the rest obtained from reference TRBV5-8 and TRBJ2-3, is as follows: EAGVTQSPTHLIKTRGQQATLRCSPISGHTSVYWYQQALGLGLQFLLWYDEGEERNRGNFPPRFSGRQFPNYSSELNVNALELEDSALYLCASSSRPRTSGSTDTQYFGPGTRLTVL.

The chain employs TRBV6-1 and TRBJ1-2, with no clear D. V was trimmed by 4 bases and J by 4 bases, leaving 7 bases between them. The CDR3 loop spans 12 amino acids. The germline gives CDR1 MNHNS, CDR2 SASEGT. The CDR3 bases are TGTGCCAGCAGTGTGACTATCTATGGCTACACCTTC. This translates into CASSVTIYGYTF.

The chain recombines TRBV4-2 with TRBJ2-3; 7 bases map to TRBD2. V trimming: 0 bases; J trimming: 1 base; junction bases outside the gene matches: 4. The CDR3 sequence is 16 residues long. Germline V CDR1 and CDR2: LGHNA, YNFKEQ. As DNA, the CDR3 is TGTGCCAGCAGCCAAGATGAGCTAGCGGGCACAGATACGCAGTATTTT. It specifies CASSQDELAGTDTQYF.